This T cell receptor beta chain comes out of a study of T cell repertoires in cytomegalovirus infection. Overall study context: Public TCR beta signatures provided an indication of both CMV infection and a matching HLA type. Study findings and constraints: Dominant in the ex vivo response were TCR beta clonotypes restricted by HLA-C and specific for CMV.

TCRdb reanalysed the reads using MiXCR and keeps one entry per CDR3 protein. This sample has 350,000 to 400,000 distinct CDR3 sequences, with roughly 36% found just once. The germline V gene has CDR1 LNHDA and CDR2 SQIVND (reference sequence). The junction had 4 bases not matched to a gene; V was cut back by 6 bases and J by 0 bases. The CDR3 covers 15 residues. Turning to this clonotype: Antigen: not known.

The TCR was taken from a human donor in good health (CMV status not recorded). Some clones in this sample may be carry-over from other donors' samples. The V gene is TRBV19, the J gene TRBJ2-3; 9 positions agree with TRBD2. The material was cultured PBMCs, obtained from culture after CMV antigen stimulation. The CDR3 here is CASRDTSGSTDTQYF. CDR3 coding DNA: TGTGCCAGTAGGGACACTAGCGGGAGCACAGATACGCAGTATTTT.